Shown below are 13 T cell receptor beta chains from a single sample sequenced in a study of shared clonotypes between healthy human individuals. The assay was immunoSEQ multiplex PCR, and TCRdb's table has in-frame clones only and misses some. The sample carries 230,000 or so clones, under 80% recorded once. Sequencing was done on a sample of memory CD4+ T cells sorted from blood. Subset defined: CD45RA-negative fraction. Receptor source: a man in his thirties or forties in good health.

This clone occurred many times. The chain links TRBV7-6 to TRBJ2-7; D unresolved. Germline V gives CDR1 SGHVS, CDR2 FNYEAQ. The V end was cut by 3 bases, the J end by 5 bases, with 11 bases between. CDR3 size: 13 residues. The CDR3 region has the DNA TGTGCCAGCAGCTTGGTGCTGGCCGACGAGCAGTACTTC. As protein: CASSLVLADEQYF.

This clone has more than one count but fewer than ten. This chain joins TRBV18 and TRBJ1-5, with D uncertain. Trimming pared 2 bases from V and 1 base from J, leaving 6 bases between. The CDR3 consists of 14 residues. From germline, CDR1 is KGHSH and CDR2 LQKENI. The CDR3 reads CASSPKASNQPQHF. The CDR3 DNA reads as TGTGCCAGCTCACCAAAAGCCAGCAATCAGCCCCAGCATTTT.

In this sample, this clone turned up a few times. The chain combines TRBV2 with TRBJ2-7; 7 bases are a match to TRBD2. CDR3 length: 13 residues. V shed 6 bases, J shed 6 bases, and the junction held 8 bases outside the gene matches. Germline assignment: CDR1 SNHLY and CDR2 FYNNEI. The CDR3 loop reads CASSPGGGVEQYF. CDR3 DNA sequence: TGTGCCAGCAGCCCGGGAGGAGGGGTCGAGCAGTACTTC. Together with reference TRBV2 and TRBJ2-7, the CDR3 gives the full variable domain: EPEVTQTPSHQVTQMGQEVILRCVPISNHLYFYWYRQILGQKVEFLVSFYNNEISEKSEIFDDQFSVERPDGSNFTLKIRSTKLEDSAMYFCASSPGGGVEQYFGPGTRLTVT.

V and J are TRBV9 and TRBJ2-3; 8 bases fit TRBD2. The CDR3 consists of 16 residues. The J segment lost 5 bases and the V segment lost 1 base, leaving 9 bases of the junction unmatched. Germline V gene sequence: CDR1 SGDLS, CDR2 YYNGEE. CDR3 protein: CASSVQSSGIQDTQYF. The CDR3 DNA follows: TGTGCCAGCAGCGTACAAAGTAGCGGGATTCAAGATACGCAGTATTTT.

The gene calls are TRBV4-3 and TRBJ1-5; the D is unclear. CDR3 length: 14 residues. Germline V gives CDR1 LGHNA, CDR2 YSLEER. V lost 0 bases, J lost 7 bases, and 10 bases lay in between. The CDR3 DNA reads TGCGCCAGCAGCCAAGATATCGGGTGGCAGCCCCAGCATTTT. This translates into CASSQDIGWQPQHF.

J is TRBJ2-5 and V is TRBV6-1, with D perhaps matching TRBD2 (7 bases). The CDR3 is made up of 16 amino acids. Trimming stripped 2 bases from V and 4 bases from J, with 17 bases between. Germline V gene sequence: CDR1 MNHNS, CDR2 SASEGT. The CDR3, as DNA: TGTGCCAGCAGTGAACAGGGGAGGGGTGCGGGAGAGACCCAGTACTTC. This codes for CASSEQGRGAGETQYF.

The chain carries TRBV5-1 and TRBJ2-7; 7 bases map to TRBD2. Trimming at V came to 2 bases and at J to 4 bases, leaving 15 bases not matched to a gene. CDR1 is SGHRS and CDR2 is YFSETQ in the germline V gene. The CDR3 totals 17 residues. DNA of the CDR3: TGCGCCAGCAGCTTTACTCCGGGAGGTACCGGGGGGTACGAGCAGTACTTC. Translated, it gives CASSFTPGGTGGYEQYF.

The chain combines TRBV5-4 with TRBJ2-5, with 11 positions matching TRBD2. The ends lost 4 bases at V and 2 bases at J; junction bases unmatched: 7. The CDR3 has 16 amino acids. CDR1 and CDR2 (germline): SGHNT, YYREEE (reference sequence). CDR3 protein: CASSLYVAGGQETQYF. The CDR3 DNA reads as TGTGCCAGCAGCCTATATGTAGCGGGAGGGCAAGAGACCCAGTACTTC.

The rearrangement joins TRBV28 to TRBJ2-7; TRBD1 aligns across 12 bases. The CDR3 contains 18 residues. Trimming took 10 bases from V and 3 from J; bases not matched to a gene: 19. CDR1 and CDR2 (germline): MDHEN, SYDVKM. The CDR3 is CATQIPGQGAFNDYEQYF. The CDR3 nucleotides read TGTGCCACCCAGATACCGGGACAGGGGGCTTTTAATGACTACGAGCAGTACTTC.

There are a few counts of this clone. This chain connects TRBV5-4 to TRBJ2-1; 8 bases agree with TRBD2. Germline V gene lookup returns CDR1 SGHNT and CDR2 YYREEE (reference sequence). V trimming: 1 base; J trimming: 10 bases; junction bases outside the gene matches: 13. The CDR3 is 16 residues long. The DNA for the CDR3 is TGTGCCAGCAGCTTGCCGGCGGGAGGCGGTGTCCGGGAGCAGTTCTTC. Translation gives CASSLPAGGGVREQFF.

The V call is TRBV7-6, the J call TRBJ2-1, with D possibly matching TRBD2 (5 bases). The CDR3 has 16 residues. Germline loops: CDR1 SGHVS, CDR2 FNYEAQ. V was cut by 4 bases and J by 4 bases, with 17 bases left in between. The CDR3 DNA is TGTGCCAGCAGCTCTTATCAGCGGAAAACTTACAATGAGCAGTTCTTC. Its translation: CASSSYQRKTYNEQFF.

This chain joins TRBV7-3 and TRBJ2-5; tentatively, D is TRBD1 or TRBD2 (5 bases each). Germline V gene lookup returns CDR1 SGHTA and CDR2 FQGTGA. Trimming left V 1 base short and J 2 bases short, with 11 bases between. The CDR3 sequence is 15 residues long. In DNA, the CDR3 is TGTGCCAGCAGCTTAAGAGGGGCTAGTCAAGAGACCCAGTACTTC. This codes for CASSLRGASQETQYF.

The V and J genes are TRBV19 and TRBJ2-7; TRBD2 agrees at 7 bases. The CDR3 totals 13 residues. Germline CDR1 LNHDA, CDR2 SQIVND (reference sequence). V shed 3 bases, J shed 11 bases, and the junction held 10 bases outside the gene matches. The CDR3 coding sequence is TGTGCCAGTAGTATTTCGGGCGGGAGCGCAGAGTACTTC. Amino acid sequence: CASSISGGSAEYF.